This TCR beta chain originates from a study of blood T cell repertoires in COVID-19. Turning to the study itself: In each case, the material was cDNA or gDNA derived from T cells, B-cell-depleted T cells, or PBMCs.

Trimming stripped 3 bases from V and 0 bases from J, with 7 bases between. This CDR3 has 14 residues. CDR1 KGHSH and CDR2 LQKENI come from the germline V gene. Produced via immunoSEQ multiplex PCR; TCRdb's table is partial and in-frame only. Of about 170,000 clones listed, approximately 90% are singletons. This clonotype originated in a man younger than 35 with COVID-19, enrolled during active disease. The chain has TRBV18 and TRBJ2-3, with D possibly being TRBD1 (5 bases). The sequencing sample was made of peripheral blood. In DNA, the CDR3 is TGTGCCAGCTCACCCAGGGATAGCACAGATACGCAGTATTTT. It yields the protein CASSPRDSTDTQYF.